The 27 T cell receptor beta chains below all came from one sample that was sequenced in a study of tumor-infiltrating lymphocytes in primary liver carcinoma. Unsorted bulk tissue of about 20-30 mg yielded co-extracted RNA and DNA. TCR beta cDNA was made from 450 to 600 ng total RNA with a constant-region primer. What produced the TCR beta libraries was three nested multiplex PCR rounds using slightly modified ARM-PCR. The first two PCR rounds, around 10 cycles each, used TRBV1-TRBV30 forward primers and a C-beta reverse primer. TCRdb passed the multiplex PCR reads through MiXCR, listing each CDR3 protein once. The table lists roughly 100,000 distinct CDR3 sequences, about four fifths of them singletons. Material: liver tumor tissue from sampling region 3. This sample's subset: tumor region T3, left-lateral pole. The receptors originated from a middle-aged man with primary liver carcinoma and hepatitis B virus infection.

The table lists this clonotype with a few counts. With a much larger clone just one base away, this may be a read error. This chain joins TRBV21-1 and TRBJ2-1; the table's D call of TRBD2 was not tested on the DNA. TRBV21-1 is labeled a pseudogene. The CDR3 spans 14 residues. This chain's CDR3 is CASLDTSGRCEQFF. CDR3 coding DNA: TGTGCCAGCCTTGATACTAGCGGGAGATGTGAGCAGTTCTTC.

Of note for this clonotype: At one end, the junction sequence differs from germline, possibly due to a read error. The chain is built from TRBV5-1 and TRBJ2-5; D is possibly TRBD2 (5 bases). CDR1 and CDR2 (germline): SGHRS, YFSETQ. CDR3 length: 14 residues. The CDR3 region is CASSLEAGRENQYF. The CDR3 bases are TGCGCCAGCAGCTTGGAAGCTGGTAGGGAGAACCAGTACTTC.

V usage is TRBV6-1 and J usage is TRBJ1-4; no clear D gene. The CDR3 is 14 amino acids. V dropped 10 bases and J dropped 2 bases, with 14 bases sitting between them. Per the germline V gene, CDR1 is MNHNS and CDR2 is SASEGT. In DNA form, the CDR3 reads TGTGCCAATAGTATAATGGACACTAATGAAAAACTGTTTTTT. It is translated as CANSIMDTNEKLFF.

On this clonotype itself: At one end the junction does not follow the germline gene, possibly because of a read error. The chain carries TRBV5-6 and TRBJ1-2; 7 bases are shared with TRBD1. The length of the CDR3 is 17 residues. The germline CDR1 and CDR2 sequences are SGHDT and YYEEEE. The CDR3 sequence: CASSSGTEIAWGYGYSF. The CDR3 DNA sequence: TGTGCCAGCAGTTCCGGGACAGAGATAGCTTGGGGCTATGGCTACTCCTTC.

Comments on this clonotype: An end of the junction differs from the germline gene, which may be a read error. The chain employs TRBV11-2 and TRBJ2-3; TRBD2 aligns across 8 bases. Looked up from germline, CDR1 is SGHAT and CDR2 is FQNNGV. This CDR3 contains 16 residues. DNA of the CDR3: TGTGCCGGCAGCTTAGAAGCGGGAGTCAGCACAGATATGCAGTATTTT. Protein product: CAGSLEAGVSTDMQYF.

In the case of this clonotype: Germline is not matched at one junction end, which may reflect a read error. The chain links TRBV6-1 to TRBJ2-1; no definite D call. The germline gives CDR1 MNHNS, CDR2 SASEGT. This CDR3 has 15 residues. This chain's CDR3 is CASSLVGTRNDEQFF. CDR3 DNA: TGTGCCAGCTCCTTAGTTGGTACGAGGAACGATGAGCAATTCTTC.

This clonotype was recorded once. The CDR3 spells CASSQVALELAGRETQYF. In DNA form, the CDR3 reads TGTGCCAGCAGCCAAGTAGCTCTGGAACTAGCGGGACGAGAGACCCAGTACTTC. The rearrangement uses TRBV4-2 and TRBJ2-5, with 10 positions matching TRBD2. V shed 1 base and J 4 bases; nucleotides not matched to a gene: 12. Germline CDR1 LGHNA, CDR2 YNFKEQ. The CDR3 has 18 amino acids.

The rearrangement uses TRBV29-1 and TRBJ2-3, with D perhaps TRBD2 (5 bases). The CDR3 spans 11 residues. Deletions cut 6 bases from V and 1 base from J, with 5 bases between. From germline, CDR1 is SQVTM and CDR2 ANQGSEA. The CDR3 loop is CSVGGTDTQYF. The CDR3, as DNA: TGCAGCGTGGGAGGCACAGATACGCAGTATTTT.

The chain is built from TRBV10-3 and TRBJ2-6; TRBD2 aligns across 7 bases. CDR3 length: 18 amino acids. V trimming: 0 bases; J trimming: 2 bases; junction bases outside the gene matches: 7. The germline CDR1 and CDR2 sequences are ENHRY and SYGVKD. The CDR3 nucleotides read TGTGCCATCAGTGAGTCGTTATTAGGGAGGGCTGGGGCCAACGTCCTGACTTTC. Encoded protein: CAISESLLGRAGANVLTF.

On this clonotype: No conserved phenylalanine or tryptophan is present at the end of the CDR3, so a read error is the likely explanation. The V call is TRBV11-1, the J call TRBJ1-2; D call uncertain. The CDR3 has 13 amino acids. The germline V gene encodes CDR1 SGHAT and CDR2 FQDESV (reference sequence). The CDR3 region is CASSLIHNYGYTL. In nucleotides, the CDR3 is TGTGCCAGTAGCTTGATCCATAACTATGGCTACACCTTG.

For this clonotype: Sequence at one end of the junction differs from germline and may be a read error. The chain employs TRBV11-1 and TRBJ2-7; TRBD1 or TRBD2 may be the D gene (6 bases each). The CDR3 has 16 residues. Germline values: CDR1 SGHAT, CDR2 FQDESV (reference sequence). This chain's CDR3 is CASILGGGPSAGDQCF. The CDR3 nucleotides read TGTGCTAGCATCTTAGGAGGGGGTCCCAGCGCGGGCGATCAGTGCTTC.

Notes on this clonotype: An end of the junction differs from the germline gene, which may be a read error. The rearrangement uses TRBV4-1 and TRBJ2-1; TRBD2 aligns across 7 bases. The length of the CDR3 is 19 residues. CDR1 is MGHRA, CDR2 YSYEKL, per germline. For the CDR3, the DNA is TGCGCCATCAGCCAAGACCGAGGAGGGAGGGCCAGGGTTCGCAATGAACCGTTCTTC. Residues: CAISQDRGGRARVRNEPFF.

This clonotype was recorded only once. This rearrangement joins TRBV5-1 to TRBJ2-3; 9 bases are shared with TRBD2. Losses at the gene ends were 3 bases for V and 6 bases for J; bases not matched to a gene: 11. The germline V gene encodes CDR1 SGHRS and CDR2 YFSETQ. The CDR3 covers 16 residues. The CDR3 reads CASSSIAGVLRDTQYF. DNA for the CDR3: TGCGCCAGCAGCTCCATAGCGGGAGTATTGAGGGATACGCAGTATTTT. Full variable domain (rest looked up from reference TRBV5-1 and TRBJ2-3): KAGVTQTPRYLIKTRGQQVTLSCSPISGHRSVSWYQQTPGQGLQFLFEYFSETQRNKGNFPGRFSGRQFSNSRSEMNVSTLELGDSALYLCASSSIAGVLRDTQYFGPGTRLTVL.

This clonotype was observed a single time. Since the CDR3 does not end with the conserved phenylalanine or tryptophan, this likely comes from a read error. The DNA is left out, because the CDR3 cannot be placed on it with certainty; the CDR3 is given as TCRdb lists it. The chain employs TRBV14 and TRBJ2-1; TRBD1 is the table's D call and was not checked against the DNA. Including both end residues, the CDR3 is 17 amino acids long. Germline CDR1 reads SGHDN; CDR2 reads FVKESK. CDR3 residues: CVSSQEGQGTGYNEQSL.

This clonotype appeared a few times. One end of the junction fails to match germline, which may point to a read error. The chain links TRBV29-1 to TRBJ2-2; 10 bases are shared with TRBD2. Germline CDR1 SQVTM, CDR2 ANQGSEA. This CDR3 is 15 amino acids long. The CDR3 is CIVGTSAANTGELFF. CDR3 in DNA: TGCATTGTTGGGACTAGCGCGGCGAACACCGGGGAGCTGTTTTTC.

With respect to this clonotype: One end of the junction does not line up with germline, which may come from a read error. The chain recombines TRBV7-2 with TRBJ2-2; unclear D gene. From germline, CDR1 is SGHTA and CDR2 FQGNSA. The CDR3 covers 15 residues. The CDR3 DNA follows: TGTGGCAGCAGCTTTTTATCTGTTAACACCGGGGAGCTGTTTTTT. Translation gives CGSSFLSVNTGELFF.

The rearrangement joins TRBV2 to TRBJ2-7, with unresolved D. The germline gives CDR1 SNHLY, CDR2 FYNNEI. The CDR3 contains 14 residues. The V gene lost 1 base and the J gene lost 7 bases, with 14 bases spanning the gap. CDR3 coding DNA: TGTGCCAGCAGTGAAGGAATAAGGAGAGCTGAGCAGTACGTC. Amino acid sequence: CASSEGIRRAEQYV.

This clonotype was counted between two and nine times. The conserved phenylalanine or tryptophan normally closing the CDR3 is absent here, so this likely arose from a read error. The gene calls are TRBV6-5 and TRBJ2-2, with D possibly TRBD1 on 6 matching bases. The V gene lost 0 bases and the J gene lost 5 bases, with 22 bases spanning the gap. In germline, CDR1 is MNHEY, CDR2 SVGAGI. The CDR3 contains 19 residues. This CDR3 is CASSYSRPGHALGTGELFS. The CDR3 DNA follows: TGTGCCAGCAGTTACTCGAGGCCGGGACATGCCCTAGGTACCGGGGAGCTGTTTTCT.

Concerning this clonotype itself: The missing conserved phenylalanine or tryptophan at the end of this CDR3 makes a read error likely. This chain joins TRBV6-2 or TRBV6-3 and TRBJ2-7; 8 positions agree with TRBD2. The germline V gene has CDR1 MNHEY and CDR2 SVGEGT. The V segment lost 5 bases and the J segment 3 bases; nucleotides outside the gene matches: 15. The CDR3 is 17 amino acids. The CDR3 DNA reads TGTGCCAGCAGTAACGATGGGAGGAGTAGCGGGATCTACGAGCAGTACTTA. Residues: CASSNDGRSSGIYEQYL.

A few counts support this clonotype. This could be a read error, since a much larger clone is one nucleotide away. The rearrangement joins TRBV30 to TRBJ2-4; no definite D call. Germline V gives CDR1 GTSNPN, CDR2 SVGIG (reference sequence). The CDR3 runs to 13 residues. The DNA for the CDR3 is TGTGCCTGGGAGACTCTCACCAATAACATTCAGTACTTC. It specifies CAWETLTNNIQYF.

Turning to this clonotype: Sequence at one end of the junction differs from germline and may be a read error. The chain's CDR3 is CASSQVNPPWENDYAF. As DNA, the CDR3 is TGTGCCAGCAGCCAAGTTAACCCCCCGTGGGAAAATGACTACGCCTTC. The chain links TRBV14 to TRBJ1-2, with D unresolved. Germline V gene sequence: CDR1 SGHDN, CDR2 FVKESK. CDR3 length equals 16 residues.

The rearrangement uses TRBV19 and TRBJ2-1, with 13 bases aligning to TRBD2. CDR1 is LNHDA, CDR2 SQIVND, per germline (reference sequence). V lost 5 bases to trimming and J lost 6 bases; unmatched junction nucleotides: 7. This CDR3 region has 16 residues. The CDR3 region has the DNA TGTGCCAGTAGTCCAGTCAGGACTAGCGGGGGCAATGAGCAGTTCTTC. It translates to CASSPVRTSGGNEQFF.

On this clonotype itself: A much larger clone sits a single nucleotide away, making a read error possible. V usage is TRBV28 and J usage is TRBJ2-7; TRBD1 is a possible D gene (6 bases). CDR3 size: 12 residues. CDR1 and CDR2 (germline): MDHEN, SYDVKM. V was shortened by 7 bases and J by 5 bases, with 12 bases between the two germline ends. The CDR3 nucleotides are TGTGCCAGCAAGGAACAGGGCCACGAGCAGTACTTC. This sequence encodes CASKEQGHEQYF.

Points on this clonotype: Germline and junction disagree at one end, which may indicate a read error. The V gene is TRBV11-2, the J gene TRBJ2-1, with D unresolved. Germline loops: CDR1 SGHAT, CDR2 FQNNGV. This CDR3 has 14 residues. The CDR3 DNA reads TGTGCCAGCACCCACGATCGCGGCTACGATGAGCAGTTCTTC. This gives the protein CASTHDRGYDEQFF.

With regard to this clonotype: This may arise from a read error, as a much more abundant clone is one base away. The chain couples TRBV15 to TRBJ2-5; D gene unclear. This CDR3 spans 13 amino acids. The germline CDR1 and CDR2 sequences are LNHNV and YYDKDF (reference sequence). For the CDR3, the DNA is TGTGCCATCAGCAACAGCCTCCAAGAGACCCAGTACTTC. Protein sequence: CAISNSLQETQYF.

The chain is built from TRBV6-6 and TRBJ2-5; D may be TRBD1 or TRBD2 (6 bases each). V was pared by 2 bases and J by 7 bases, with 14 bases between. CDR3 size: 14 residues. The germline gives CDR1 MNHNY, CDR2 SVGAGI (reference sequence). Written as DNA, the CDR3 is TGTGCCAGCAGTTACCCAGGGGCGGAGGGGACCCAGTACTTC. Protein sequence: CASSYPGAEGTQYF.

This clonotype was detected ten times or more. This chain links TRBV18 with TRBJ2-5; no firm D call. Looked up from germline, CDR1 is KGHSH and CDR2 is LQKENI. V lost 2 bases to trimming and J lost 5 bases, with 6 bases between them. CDR3 length equals 12 residues. The DNA of the CDR3 is TGTGCCAGCTCACCAAAAAGGGAGACCCAGTACTTC. Amino acid sequence: CASSPKRETQYF.